Sequencing of this TCR beta chain was carried out in a study of blood T cells in healthy people across ages (dated by TCRdb to between 2014 and 2017). A note on the overall study: In model experiments, template switching captured about one uniquely barcoded TCR beta cDNA molecule for every two T cells. Using deep sequencing normalized with unique cDNA molecular identifiers, the study measured how TCR beta repertoire diversity changes with age. Four age groups were formed from the donors: young (average roughly 15 years), middle-aged (roughly 38), aged (roughly 59) and long-lived (around 82). To avoid experimental bias, donors of different ages were distributed randomly across sequencing lanes. For two donors (one aged 18 to 30 and one aged 80 or older), the study analyzed two additional independent replicas of 1 million unique cDNA reads from the same blood draw. The study at large found these results: A strong correlation was found between observed TCR beta diversity and the percentage of naive T cells measured by flow cytometry. Because donor CMV infection status was unknown, age-related changes in expanded clonotypes were potentially confounded. Estimates of total diversity based on one million sequenced T cells were regarded as lower bounds and as underestimates. As age increased, observed TCR beta diversity per million T cells dropped in a roughly linear way, and a significant reduction was already evident by age approximately 40. Bulk unsorted PBMC profiling prevented conclusive comparison of naive and antigen-experienced compartments. The long-lived group showed more naive CD4+ T cells, fewer expanded clones and increased TCR diversity than the aged group, suggesting age selection.

V lost 2 bases and J lost 4 bases, and the count of bases not matched to a germline gene is 4. There are 14 amino acids in the CDR3, from cysteine to phenylalanine inclusive. The entry retains the CDR3 DNA only, 42 bases that are in frame from base 1. CDR1 and CDR2, looked up from the germline V gene, are MNHEY and SVGAGI. Libraries were made using 5' RACE. The data were produced on an Illumina HiSeq 2500. The second PCR ran for about 6 to 12 cycles and used a J-beta primer mix along with a sample-barcoded 5' primer. A template-switch 5' adaptor carrying 12 random nucleotides introduced a unique molecular identifier onto each TCR beta cDNA molecule. Each sample yielded at least 2.5 million CDR3-containing paired-end reads. All of the RNA was converted into first-strand cDNA using the Mint cDNA synthesis kit, with a TRBC-specific oligonucleotide serving as the primer. Following uracil-DNA glycosylase treatment, a first 18-cycle PCR with universal primers M1SS and BC2_uni_R was performed on all cDNA. Turning to the authors' computational methods: Each sample was normalized by randomly selecting 1 million high-quality reads, each carrying a distinct molecular identifier. Reads sharing molecular identifiers were discarded rather than binned into consensus sequences. MiTCR, with a Q25 quality threshold and the strictest error-elimination algorithm, was used for CDR3 identification, clonotype clustering and error correction. A nonparametric unseen species model with Euler transformation was used to estimate lower-bound total TCR beta diversity. The public sequencing data were trimmed at Q25 with fastp and processed into clonotypes with MiXCR by TCRdb, which kept only in-frame beta chains. One record per CDR3 amino acid sequence lists the most common genes and DNA. The V and J calls come from TCRdb's annotation, not from the publication. This sample lists about 1.6 million distinct CDR3 sequences; about 35% were detected once. Approximately 11% of the sample is taken by the ten largest.

Systemically healthy Caucasian individuals from Russia, 39 in total and aged 6 to 90 years, were included as donors. Each donor gave approximately 9.3 milliliters of peripheral blood, collected into EDTA-treated Vacutainer tubes. Ficoll-Paque density-gradient centrifugation was used to isolate PBMCs, with at least 7 million per sample. Trizol reagent was used to extract total RNA from PBMCs, with at least 5 micrograms per sample. The percentages of naive CD45RAhigh/CD27high T cells were determined by flow cytometry on a PBMC aliquot from every donor. Comment on this clonotype: Its antigen is unknown. One base away there is no much larger clone; base qualities are not given.

Sequenced input: blood. Recombination joined TRBV6-5 with TRBJ1-1; 7 junctional bases match TRBD1. The receptor was derived from a woman in her thirties in good health. For the CDR3, the sequence is CASSYGKGATEAFF. In nucleotides, the sequence is TGTGCCAGCAGTTACGGGAAGGGGGCCACTGAAGCTTTCTTT.